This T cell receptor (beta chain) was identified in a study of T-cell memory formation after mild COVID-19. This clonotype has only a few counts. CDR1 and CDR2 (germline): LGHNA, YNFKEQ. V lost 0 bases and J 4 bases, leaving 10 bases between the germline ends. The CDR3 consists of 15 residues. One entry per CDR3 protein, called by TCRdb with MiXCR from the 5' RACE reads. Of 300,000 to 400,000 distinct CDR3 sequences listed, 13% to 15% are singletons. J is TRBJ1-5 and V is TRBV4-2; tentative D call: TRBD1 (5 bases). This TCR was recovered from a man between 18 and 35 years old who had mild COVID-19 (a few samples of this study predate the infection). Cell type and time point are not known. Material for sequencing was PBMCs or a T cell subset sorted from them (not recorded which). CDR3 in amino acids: CASSQDQGMNQPQHF. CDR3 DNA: TGTGCCAGCAGCCAAGACCAGGGTATGAATCAGCCCCAGCATTTT.